The clone carrying this T cell receptor beta chain was seen more than once but under ten times. Its antigen remains unidentified. Each TCR transcript was tagged with a 10-nucleotide random UMI during 5'RACE. TCRdb analysed the 5' RACE reads with MiXCR anew, one entry per CDR3 protein. The data show roughly 80,000 distinct CDR3 sequences, around 9.9% seen once. These data are taken from a study of neurological immune-mediated disorders. The CDR3 has 16 residues. The germline gives CDR1 MNHEY, CDR2 SVGAGI. Trimming at V came to 0 bases and at J to 3 bases, leaving 0 bases not matched to a gene. Findings of the study overall: Whereas HTLV-1-associated myelopathy showed the most TCR clonal expansion, multiple sclerosis showed the least, with levels below those of healthy controls.

It was from 2 million PBMCs stored at -80 C that the unsorted libraries were obtained. The chain recombines TRBV6-5 with TRBJ2-1; 12 bases line up with TRBD2. The sequenced sample consisted of PBMCs. The receptor was derived from a man aged 45-60 years in good health. The DNA for the CDR3 is TGTGCCAGCAGTTACTCGGGACTAGCGGGCTACAATGAGCAGTTCTTC. Protein product: CASSYSGLAGYNEQFF.